These 25 T cell receptor beta chains share one sample of origin, sequenced in a study of blood T cell repertoires in COVID-19. Clones were sequenced by immunoSEQ multiplex PCR, and TCRdb holds only the in-frame ones, with some missing. Of around 87,000 clones in the sample, roughly 90% are singletons; the top ten hold roughly 1.5%. The sample taken for sequencing was peripheral blood. All receptors come from a human donor with active COVID-19. The donor label of this sample is uncertain.

The chain joins TRBV18 to TRBJ2-7; tentative D call: TRBD2 (6 bases). V was shortened by 3 bases and J by 6 bases, with 15 bases between the two germline ends. Germline lookup yields CDR1 KGHSH and CDR2 LQKENI. This CDR3 has 14 residues. The CDR3 DNA reads TGTGCCAGCTCACCGAGGCGGGACCTCCGCGAGCAGTACTTC. It yields the protein CASSPRRDLREQYF. The full variable domain, completed using reference TRBV18 and TRBJ2-7, is NAGVMQNPRHLVRRRGQEARLRCSPMKGHSHVYWYRQLPEEGLKFMVYLQKENIIDESGMPKERFSAEFPKEGPSILRIQQVVRGDSAAYFCASSPRRDLREQYFGPGTRLTVT.

The chain combines TRBV3-1 (or the pseudogene TRBV3-2) with TRBJ2-1, with 7 bases aligning to TRBD1. J gave up 9 bases and V 5 bases, and 13 bases lay outside the gene matches. This CDR3 has 15 amino acids. Germline CDR1 reads LGHDT; CDR2 reads YNNKEL (reference sequence). The DNA of the CDR3 is TGTGCCAGCAGCGTACATCCGGGACAGATGGGTGAGCAGTTCTTC. Translating gives CASSVHPGQMGEQFF.

The chain recombines TRBV30 with TRBJ2-1; 12 nucleotides line up with TRBD2. V lost 8 bases and J lost 4; bases outside the gene matches: 0. The germline gives CDR1 GTSNPN, CDR2 SVGIG (reference sequence). The CDR3 spans 12 residues. The CDR3 coding sequence is TGTGCCGGGACTAGCGGGTACAATGAGCAGTTCTTC. It specifies CAGTSGYNEQFF.

The chain links TRBV3-1 (or the pseudogene TRBV3-2) to TRBJ2-1; D unresolved. Trimming took 5 bases from V and 4 from J, leaving 9 bases between them. CDR1 and CDR2 (germline): LGHDT, YNNKEL (reference sequence). The CDR3 length is 13 residues. The CDR3 spells CASSVRSYNEQFF. Written as DNA, the CDR3 is TGTGCCAGCAGCGTTAGGAGTTACAATGAGCAGTTCTTC.

V is TRBV4-3 and J is TRBJ1-6; D ambiguous. Trimming left V 0 bases short and J 9 bases short, with 9 bases between. From germline, CDR1 is LGHNA and CDR2 YSLEER. The CDR3 runs to 14 residues. CDR3 amino acids: CASSQEREGSPLHF. CDR3 nucleotide sequence: TGCGCCAGCAGCCAAGAGAGGGAGGGTTCACCCCTCCACTTT.

The chain recombines TRBV5-1 with TRBJ2-1, with 14 bases matching TRBD2. V dropped 4 bases and J dropped 8; count of bases not matched to a gene: 8. This CDR3 region has 16 residues. Germline V gene data show CDR1 as SGHRS and CDR2 as YFSETQ. In DNA form, the CDR3 reads TGCGCCAGCAGCCCAACCCGACTAGCGGGGGGGCATGAGCAGTTCTTC. Its translation is CASSPTRLAGGHEQFF.

The chain has TRBV27 and TRBJ1-1; 10 positions agree with TRBD1. The CDR3 is 13 residues long. Germline V CDR1 and CDR2: MNHEY, SMNVEV (reference sequence). Trimming at V came to 10 bases and at J to 6 bases, leaving 8 bases not matched to a gene. CDR3 protein: CATQDRGSPEAFF. Here the CDR3 DNA reads TGTGCCACTCAGGACAGGGGGAGCCCTGAAGCTTTCTTT.

This rearrangement joins TRBV10-2 to TRBJ1-1; maybe TRBD1 (6 bases). The length of the CDR3 is 11 residues. The V gene lost 5 bases and the J gene lost 10 bases, with 11 bases spanning the gap. The germline gives CDR1 WSHSY, CDR2 SAAADI. CDR3 bases: TGCGCCAGCAGTTGGTCAGGGGTAGCTTTCTTT. It codes for CASSWSGVAFF.

V usage is TRBV7-9 and J usage is TRBJ1-4; D ambiguous. The CDR3 is 13 residues long. V dropped 7 bases and J dropped 6 bases, with 12 bases sitting between them. Germline loops: CDR1 SEHNR, CDR2 FQNEAQ (reference sequence). The CDR3 here is CASTRSQDEKLFF. The CDR3 DNA reads TGTGCCAGCACCCGGTCCCAGGATGAAAAACTGTTTTTT.

The genes are TRBV10-3 and TRBJ2-1; 7 bases match TRBD1. Looked up from germline, CDR1 is ENHRY and CDR2 is SYGVKD. V lost 4 bases, J lost 6 bases, and 6 bases stayed unmatched. This CDR3 has 14 amino acids. In nucleotides, the CDR3 is TGTGCCATCAGTGCGGCACAGGGGAGCAATGAGCAGTTCTTC. This encodes CAISAAQGSNEQFF.

This clone has only one observation. The V gene is TRBV18, the J gene TRBJ2-7; D not certain. Germline V gives CDR1 KGHSH, CDR2 LQKENI. This CDR3 has 12 residues. Trimming left V 1 base short and J 7 bases short, with 8 bases between. The CDR3: CASSPQSREQYF. The CDR3 DNA follows: TGTGCCAGCTCACCACAGTCTAGAGAGCAGTACTTC.

The chain couples TRBV4-1 to TRBJ1-1; D may be TRBD1 (6 bases). CDR1 is MGHRA, CDR2 YSYEKL, per germline. Deletions cut 3 bases from V and 4 bases from J, with 9 bases between. The CDR3 covers 13 residues. The CDR3: CASSQVQGTEAFF. In DNA, the CDR3 is TGCGCCAGCAGCCAGGTACAGGGCACTGAAGCTTTCTTT.

This clone has just a few counts. The chain links TRBV3-1 (or the pseudogene TRBV3-2) to TRBJ1-6; a possible D gene is TRBD1 (5 bases). V shed 5 bases and J shed 7 bases, with 15 bases lying between them. Germline V CDR1 and CDR2: LGHDT, YNNKEL (reference sequence). The CDR3 length is 15 residues. In DNA, the CDR3 is TGTGCCAGCAGCTTGCAGGGACTGAACAATTCACCCCTCCACTTT. Amino acids: CASSLQGLNNSPLHF.

CDR3 nucleotide sequence: TGTGCCAGCAGCCAAGCGGCTAGCGGGTACACAGATACGCAGTATTTT. It codes for CASSQAASGYTDTQYF. V and J are TRBV4-2 and TRBJ2-3; 8 nucleotides agree with TRBD2. The germline V gene has CDR1 LGHNA and CDR2 YNFKEQ. Germline trimming cut 1 base from V and 2 bases from J; bases unmatched to any gene: 5. The length of the CDR3 is 16 residues.

The chain couples TRBV7-7 to TRBJ2-1; 10 bases map to TRBD1. Per germline, CDR1 SSHAT and CDR2 FNYEAQ (reference sequence). The CDR3 extends over 15 amino acids. V shed 1 base, J shed 5 bases, and the junction held 2 bases outside the gene matches. The CDR3 DNA reads as TGTGCCAGCAGCTTAGGGACAGGGGGGAACAATGAGCAGTTCTTC. Its translation is CASSLGTGGNNEQFF.

The rearrangement uses TRBV7-9 and TRBJ1-6; D gene uncertain. V dropped 2 bases and J dropped 7 bases, with 6 bases sitting between them. The germline V gene has CDR1 SEHNR and CDR2 FQNEAQ (reference sequence). This CDR3 has 13 amino acids. CDR3 sequence: CASSLPSNSPLHF. The CDR3 DNA follows: TGTGCCAGCAGCTTACCCTCGAATTCACCCCTCCACTTT.

The chain employs TRBV11-1 and TRBJ1-1, with D maybe TRBD1 (5 bases). Germline V gene data show CDR1 as SGHAT and CDR2 as FQDESV (reference sequence). V was shortened by 2 bases and J by 3 bases, with 7 bases between the two germline ends. The CDR3 totals 13 residues. The CDR3: CASSLIRDTEAFF. CDR3 DNA: TGTGCCAGCAGCTTAATCAGGGACACTGAAGCTTTCTTT.

CDR3 loop: CASSVRDRASYEQYF. The CDR3 DNA reads TGTGCCAGCAGCGTCCGGGACAGAGCCTCCTACGAGCAGTACTTC. The V gene is TRBV5-8, the J gene TRBJ2-7, with TRBD1 matching over 7 bases. Unmatched junction bases numbered 7, after V lost 4 bases and J lost 0 bases. CDR3 length: 15 amino acids. Germline V gene lookup returns CDR1 SGHTS and CDR2 YDEGEE.

The genes are TRBV3-1 (or the pseudogene TRBV3-2) and TRBJ1-2; perhaps TRBD1 as D (6 bases). This CDR3 region has 15 residues. CDR1 LGHDT and CDR2 YNNKEL come from the germline V gene (reference sequence). V lost 4 bases and J 7 bases, leaving 19 bases between the germline ends. This CDR3 is CASSLPETGGSGYTF. The DNA of the CDR3 is TGTGCCAGCAGCCTCCCTGAGACAGGTGGTAGTGGCTACACCTTC.

The chain joins TRBV6-2 or TRBV6-3 to TRBJ2-7; D is ambiguous. The germline CDR1 and CDR2 sequences are MNHEY and SVGEGT. The CDR3 is 12 residues long. The V gene lost 6 bases and the J gene lost 1 base, with 7 bases spanning the gap. The CDR3 DNA follows: TGTGCCAGCAGCCGACTTTCCTACGAGCAGTACTTC. Translating gives CASSRLSYEQYF.

J is TRBJ2-3 and V is TRBV9; no clear D. CDR1 SGDLS and CDR2 YYNGEE come from the germline V gene. The ends were cut back, 2 bases at V and 0 bases at J, with 13 bases in the middle. There are 16 residues in the CDR3. The chain's CDR3 is CASSVAPRVSTDTQYF. DNA for the CDR3: TGTGCCAGCAGCGTCGCCCCTCGGGTTAGCACAGATACGCAGTATTTT.

The CDR3 spells CASSSIGAGTDTQYF. CDR3 sequence (DNA): TGTGCCAGTAGCTCCATAGGGGCCGGGACAGATACGCAGTATTTT. The V gene is TRBV19, the J gene TRBJ2-3; weak D call: TRBD1 (5 bases). CDR3 length: 15 amino acids. V dropped 6 bases and J dropped 3 bases, with 16 bases sitting between them. The germline V gene encodes CDR1 LNHDA and CDR2 SQIVND (reference sequence).

This chain's CDR3 is CASSPGLAGEETQYF. The CDR3 nucleotides read TGTGCCAGCAGTCCAGGACTAGCGGGGGAAGAGACCCAGTACTTC. This rearrangement joins TRBV6-5 to TRBJ2-5, with 13 bases aligning to TRBD2. The V segment lost 5 bases and the J segment 3 bases; nucleotides outside the gene matches: 3. In germline, CDR1 is MNHEY, CDR2 SVGAGI. There are 15 residues in the CDR3.

This clone was found once. The V call is TRBV12-3 or TRBV12-4, the J call TRBJ1-2; no firm D call. Trimming took 10 bases from V and 7 from J, leaving 13 bases between them. This CDR3 spans 11 amino acids. The CDR3 sequence: CATTRGSGYTF. CDR3 DNA: TGTGCCACTACCCGGGGTAGTGGCTACACCTTC.

This chain joins TRBV4-3 and TRBJ2-3; 11 positions match TRBD2. Germline assignment: CDR1 LGHNA and CDR2 YSLEER. After removal of 0 bases from V and 4 bases from J, the junction contained 6 bases not matched to a gene. The CDR3 totals 17 residues. CDR3 DNA: TGCGCCAGCAGCCAAGACCTTAGCGGGGGGGTTTCAGATACGCAGTATTTT. It translates to CASSQDLSGGVSDTQYF.